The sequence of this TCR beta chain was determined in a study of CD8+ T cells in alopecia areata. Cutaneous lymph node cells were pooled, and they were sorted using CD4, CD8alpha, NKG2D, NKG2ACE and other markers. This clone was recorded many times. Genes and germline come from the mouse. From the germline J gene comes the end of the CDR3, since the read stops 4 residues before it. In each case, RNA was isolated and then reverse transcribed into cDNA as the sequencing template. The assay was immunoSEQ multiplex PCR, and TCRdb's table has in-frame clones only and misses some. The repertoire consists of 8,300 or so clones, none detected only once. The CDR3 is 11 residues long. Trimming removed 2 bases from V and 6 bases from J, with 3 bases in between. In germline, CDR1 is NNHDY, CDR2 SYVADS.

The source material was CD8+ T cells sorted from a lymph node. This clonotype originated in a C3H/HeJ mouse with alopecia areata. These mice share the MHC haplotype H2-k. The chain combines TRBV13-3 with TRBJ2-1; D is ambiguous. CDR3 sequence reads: CASSDSAEQFF. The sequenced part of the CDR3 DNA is TGTGCCAGCAGTGACAGTGCT.